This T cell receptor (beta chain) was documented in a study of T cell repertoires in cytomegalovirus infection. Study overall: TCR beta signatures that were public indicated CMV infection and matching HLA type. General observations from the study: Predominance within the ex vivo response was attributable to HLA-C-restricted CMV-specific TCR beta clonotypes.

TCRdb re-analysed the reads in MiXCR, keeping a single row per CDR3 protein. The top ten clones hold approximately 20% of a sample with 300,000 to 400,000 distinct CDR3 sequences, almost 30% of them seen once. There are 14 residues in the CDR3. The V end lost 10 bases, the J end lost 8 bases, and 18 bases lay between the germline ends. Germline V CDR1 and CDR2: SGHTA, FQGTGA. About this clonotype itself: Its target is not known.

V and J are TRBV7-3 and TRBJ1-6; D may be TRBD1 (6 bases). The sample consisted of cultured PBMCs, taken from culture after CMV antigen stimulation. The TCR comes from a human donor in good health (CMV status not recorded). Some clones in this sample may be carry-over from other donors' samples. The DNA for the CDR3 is TGTGCCACCGGATTGACGGGGGCACATTCACCCCTCCACTTT. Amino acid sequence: CATGLTGAHSPLHF.